This entry is about one T cell receptor beta chain. TCRdb keeps only in-frame clones here, not all; method: immunoSEQ multiplex PCR. The table has approximately 31,000 clones, about 80% seen once. The data originate from a study of OX40 agonist ivuxolimab in advanced cancers. Sequenced material: CD4+ or CD8+ T cells sorted from blood, taken in a trial of the OX40 agonist ivuxolimab. The sequence came from an adult with an advanced solid tumor such as melanoma, head and neck, liver or kidney cancer.

The CDR3 DNA reads as TGTGCCAGCAGACAACCGGGACAGTTAGGTTCACCCCTCCACTTT. Translating it yields CASRQPGQLGSPLHF. J is TRBJ1-6 and V is TRBV6-5; TRBD1 matches at 7 bases. V was pared by 6 bases and J by 9 bases, with 11 bases of the junction left unmatched. Germline CDR1 and CDR2: MNHEY and SVGAGI. The CDR3 covers 15 residues.